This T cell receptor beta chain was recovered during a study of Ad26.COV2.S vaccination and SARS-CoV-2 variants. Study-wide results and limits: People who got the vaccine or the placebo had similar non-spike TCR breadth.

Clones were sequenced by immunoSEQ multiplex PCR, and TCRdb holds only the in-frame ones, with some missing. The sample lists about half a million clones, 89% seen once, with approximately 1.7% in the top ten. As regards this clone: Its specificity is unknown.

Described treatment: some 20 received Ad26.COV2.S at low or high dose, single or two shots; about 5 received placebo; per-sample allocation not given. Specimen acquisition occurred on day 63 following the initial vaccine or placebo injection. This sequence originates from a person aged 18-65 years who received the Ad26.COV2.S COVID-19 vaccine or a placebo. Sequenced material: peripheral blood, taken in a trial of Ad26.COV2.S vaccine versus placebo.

The CDR3 DNA sequence: TGTGCCAGCAGCCTGCAGGGGGGCAGCAACTATGGCTACACCTTC. This gives the protein CASSLQGGSNYGYTF. The rearrangement links TRBV11-2 to TRBJ1-2; 7 nucleotides match TRBD1. This CDR3 is 15 amino acids long. Germline loops: CDR1 SGHAT, CDR2 FQNNGV. V shed 5 bases and J 2 bases; nucleotides not matched to a gene: 8.